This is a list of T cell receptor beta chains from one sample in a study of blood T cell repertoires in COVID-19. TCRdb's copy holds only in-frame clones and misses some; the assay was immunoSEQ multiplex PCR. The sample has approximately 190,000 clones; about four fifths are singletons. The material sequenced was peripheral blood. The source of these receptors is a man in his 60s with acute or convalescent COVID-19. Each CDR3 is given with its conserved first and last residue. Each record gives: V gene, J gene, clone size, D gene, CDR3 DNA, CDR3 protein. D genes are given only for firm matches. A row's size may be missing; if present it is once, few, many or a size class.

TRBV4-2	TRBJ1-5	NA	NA	TGTGCCAGCAGCCAATTTTCCGATCAGCCCCAGCATTTT	CASSQFSDQPQHF
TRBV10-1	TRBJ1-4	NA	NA	TGCGCCAGCAGATCCGTGGCGGGGGGAGGTGAAAAACTGTTTTTT	CASRSVAGGGEKLFF
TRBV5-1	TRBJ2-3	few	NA	TGCGCCAGCAGCCTGGAGGGGATAGATACGCAGTATTTT	CASSLEGIDTQYF
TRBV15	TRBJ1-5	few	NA	TGTGCCACCAGCAGGGGTACGGGTCAGCCCCAGCATTTT	CATSRGTGQPQHF
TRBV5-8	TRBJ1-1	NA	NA	TGTGCCAGCAGCTTGCGGGCAGGGAGGGGGTACACTGAAGCTTTCTTT	CASSLRAGRGYTEAFF
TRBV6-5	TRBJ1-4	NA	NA	TGTGCCAGCAGTTATGGGTGGGCCAGGGGTTGGGAAAAACTGTTTTTT	CASSYGWARGWEKLFF
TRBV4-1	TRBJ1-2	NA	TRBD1	TGCGCCAGCAGCCCAGGACAGGGTACCTATGGCTACACCTTC	CASSPGQGTYGYTF
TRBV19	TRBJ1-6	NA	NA	TGTGCCAGTAGTATATCGTCCTTCGGGAATAATTCACCCCTCCACTTT	CASSISSFGNNSPLHF
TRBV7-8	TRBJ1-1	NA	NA	TGTGCCAGCAGTCCAAACCGAGGGACTGAAGCTTTCTTT	CASSPNRGTEAFF
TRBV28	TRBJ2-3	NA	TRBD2	TGTGCCAGCAGTTCATGGACTAGCGGGAAGACAGATACGCAGTATTTT	CASSSWTSGKTDTQYF
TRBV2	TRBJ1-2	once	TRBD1	TGTGCCAGCAGTCTTCGACAGGGGGCCGGTGGCTACACCTTC	CASSLRQGAGGYTF
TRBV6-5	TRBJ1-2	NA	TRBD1	TGTGCCAGCAGGGACAGGGCTAACTATGGCTACACCTTC	CASRDRANYGYTF
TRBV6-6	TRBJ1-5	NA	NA	TGTGCCACACATCCGGGTCCCTACCAGCCCCAGCATTTT	CATHPGPYQPQHF
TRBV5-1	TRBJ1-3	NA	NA	TGCGCCAGCAGCTTGTCGGACATGGGAAACACCATATATTTT	CASSLSDMGNTIYF
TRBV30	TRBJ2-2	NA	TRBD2	TGTGCCTGGGGGGAGGGGTTAGGGGAGCTGTTTTTT	CAWGEGLGELFF
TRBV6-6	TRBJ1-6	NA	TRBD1	TGTGCCAGCAGTTCAGGGACAGTCTCACCCCTCCACTTT	CASSSGTVSPLHF
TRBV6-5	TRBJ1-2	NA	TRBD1	TGTGCCAGCAGTTACGGTGTTGGGACAGGGGTTTATGGCTACACCTTC	CASSYGVGTGVYGYTF
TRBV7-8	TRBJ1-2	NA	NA	TGTGCCAGCAGCTTAGGCAGGGGTCAAGGCTACACCTTC	CASSLGRGQGYTF
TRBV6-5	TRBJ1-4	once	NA	TGTGCCAGCAGTTCACCGGGACTGAGCACAGAAAAACTGTTTTTT	CASSSPGLSTEKLFF
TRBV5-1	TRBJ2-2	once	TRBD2	TGCGCCAGCAGCTTGGAGATAGCGGGAGGGACCGGGGAGCTGTTTTTT	CASSLEIAGGTGELFF
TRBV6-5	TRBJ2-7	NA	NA	TGTGCCAGCAGTTACTCGAACAGGTACCCCTACGAGCAGTACTTC	CASSYSNRYPYEQYF
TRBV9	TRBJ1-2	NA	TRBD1	TGTGCCAGCAGCGTAGATCCCGGGACAGCTAACTATGGCTACACCTTC	CASSVDPGTANYGYTF
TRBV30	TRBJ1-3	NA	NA	TGTGCCTGGACCGTGCAGGGCACAACTGGAAACACCATATATTTT	CAWTVQGTTGNTIYF
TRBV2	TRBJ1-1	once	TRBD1	TGTGCCAGCACATCCCAGGGGGCTATGAACACTGAAGCTTTCTTT	CASTSQGAMNTEAFF
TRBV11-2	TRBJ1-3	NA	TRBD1	TGTGCCAGCAGCGACCAAGGACAGGGTGGGACACAATTT	CASSDQGQGGTQF
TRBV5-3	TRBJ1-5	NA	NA	TGTGCCAGAAACCTACAGCCCCAGCATTTT	CARNLQPQHF
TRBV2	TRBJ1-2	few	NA	TGTGCCAGCAGTCCCCAGGGTTCTAACTATGGCTACACCTTC	CASSPQGSNYGYTF
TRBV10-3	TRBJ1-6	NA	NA	TGTGCCACCACCGCGGACAGCCTAAGCTCCTATAATTCACCCCTCCACTTT	CATTADSLSSYNSPLHF
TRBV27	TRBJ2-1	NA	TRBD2	TGTGCCAGCAGTTTAGTTGGACTAGGCTCCTACAATGAGCAGTTCTTC	CASSLVGLGSYNEQFF
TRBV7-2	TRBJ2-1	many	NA	TGTGCCAGCAGCTTAGAGGTGGGCTTTTACAATGAGCAGTTCTTC	CASSLEVGFYNEQFF
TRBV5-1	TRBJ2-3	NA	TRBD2	TGCGCCAGCAGCTTGGCCAAGACTAGCGGGGCGGTGGATACGCAGTATTTT	CASSLAKTSGAVDTQYF
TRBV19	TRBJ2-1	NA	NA	TGTGCCAGTAGTATAGGTTACGGGGGAATCATGCCCTCCTACAATGAGCAGTTCTTC	CASSIGYGGIMPSYNEQFF
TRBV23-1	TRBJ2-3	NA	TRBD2	TGCGCCAGCACGACTAGCGGTAGCACAGATACGCAGTATTTT	CASTTSGSTDTQYF
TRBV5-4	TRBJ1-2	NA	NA	TGTGCCAGCAGCTCCGAGCGGACGCTCTATGGCTACACCTTC	CASSSERTLYGYTF
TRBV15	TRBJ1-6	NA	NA	TGTGCCACCAGCACGCAACTTTCACCCCTCCACTTT	CATSTQLSPLHF
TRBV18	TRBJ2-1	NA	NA	TGTGCCAGCTCACCACGGCCCAGCTCCTACAATGAGCAGTTCTTC	CASSPRPSSYNEQFF
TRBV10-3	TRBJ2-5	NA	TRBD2	TGTGCCATCAGTGACTCACTAGCGGGAGCGACCCAGTACTTC	CAISDSLAGATQYF
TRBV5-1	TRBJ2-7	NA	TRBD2	TGCGCCAGCAGCTTGAAGTGGGAGGGCCGTTCGGGGGAGCAGTACTTC	CASSLKWEGRSGEQYF
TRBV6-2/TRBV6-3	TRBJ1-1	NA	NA	TGTGCCAGCAGTTACTTCCCAGGGGTCACTGAAGCTTTCTTT	CASSYFPGVTEAFF
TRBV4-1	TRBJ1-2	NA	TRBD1	TGCGCCAGCAGCCAGCCCGACAGGGAGACTAACTATGGCTACACCTTC	CASSQPDRETNYGYTF
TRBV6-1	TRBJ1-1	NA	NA	TGTGCCAGCAGTGAAACCGTAGTCACTGAAGCTTTCTTT	CASSETVVTEAFF
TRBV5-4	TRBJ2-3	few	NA	TGTGCCAGCAGCTCCGCGACAGGTCCTACAGATACGCAGTATTTT	CASSSATGPTDTQYF